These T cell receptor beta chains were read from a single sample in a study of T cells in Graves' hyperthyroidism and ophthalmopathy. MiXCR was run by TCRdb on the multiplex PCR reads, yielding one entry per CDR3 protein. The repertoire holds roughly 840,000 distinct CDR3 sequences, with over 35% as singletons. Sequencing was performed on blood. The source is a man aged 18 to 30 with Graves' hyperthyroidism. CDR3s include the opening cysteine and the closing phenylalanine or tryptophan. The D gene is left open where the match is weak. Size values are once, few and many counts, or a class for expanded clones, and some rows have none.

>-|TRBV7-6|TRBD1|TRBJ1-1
CASGGQFNTEAFF
TGCGCCAGCGGGGGACAGTTTAACACTGAAGCTTTCTTT
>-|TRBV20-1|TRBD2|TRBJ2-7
CSARTSNTCEQYF
TGCAGTGCCCGGACTAGCAACACCTGCGAGCAGTACTTC
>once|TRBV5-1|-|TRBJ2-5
CASSPPSRGQETQYF
TGCGCCAGCAGTCCACCTTCCAGGGGCCAAGAGACCCAGTACTTC
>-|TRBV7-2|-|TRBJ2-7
CASSLTEGADTQYF
TGTGCCAGCAGCTTAACGGAGGGGGCAGATACGCAGTACTTC
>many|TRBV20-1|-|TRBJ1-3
CSARDFQRSGDTIYF
TGCAGTGCTAGAGATTTCCAGAGGAGTGGGGACACCATATATTTT
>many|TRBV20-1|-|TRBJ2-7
CSATGTSYEQYF
TGCAGTGCTACAGGGACTTCCTACGAGCAGTACTTC
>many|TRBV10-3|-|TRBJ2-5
CAISEVLQGEGETQYF
TGTGCCATCAGTGAGGTTTTACAGGGAGAAGGGGAGACCCAGTACTTC
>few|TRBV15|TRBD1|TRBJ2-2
CATSRDRQGNTGELFF
TGTGCCACCAGCAGAGATCGACAGGGAAACACCGGGGAGCTGTTTTTT
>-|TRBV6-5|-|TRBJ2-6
CASSYEGTVVANVLTF
TGTGCCAGCAGTTACGAGGGTACCGTCGTGGCCAACGTCCTGACTTTC
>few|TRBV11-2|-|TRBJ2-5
CASSFEAGRETQYF
TGTGCCAGCAGCTTTGAGGCGGGAAGGGAGACCCAGTACTTC
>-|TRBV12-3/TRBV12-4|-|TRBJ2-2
CASSLGRDYTGELFF
TGTGCCAGCAGTTTGGGGCGGGATTACACCGGGGAGCTGTTTTTT
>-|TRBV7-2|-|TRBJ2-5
CASSSSNTETQYF
TGTGCCAGCAGCTCCTCTAATACAGAGACCCAGTACTTC
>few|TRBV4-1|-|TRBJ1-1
CASSPFGGDNTEAFF
TGCGCCAGCAGCCCCTTTGGGGGCGATAACACTGAAGCTTTCTTT
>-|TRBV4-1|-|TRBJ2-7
CASSQGTLSYEQYF
TGCGCCAGCAGCCAAGGAACTCTCTCCTACGAGCAGTACTTC
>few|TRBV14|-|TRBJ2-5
CASSHLGGYGETQYF
TGTGCCAGCAGCCACCTAGGGGGGTACGGAGAGACCCAGTACTTC
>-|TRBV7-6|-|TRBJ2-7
CASSRGSASSYEQYF
TGTGCCAGCAGCCGGGGGAGCGCAAGCTCCTACGAGCAGTACTTC
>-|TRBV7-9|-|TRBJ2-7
CASSLFEGARYEQYF
TGTGCCAGCAGCTTATTTGAAGGGGCCAGGTACGAGCAGTACTTC
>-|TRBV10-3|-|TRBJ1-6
CASKSRTSPYNSPLHF
TGTGCCAGCAAGAGCCGTACAAGCCCCTATAATTCACCCCTCCACTTT
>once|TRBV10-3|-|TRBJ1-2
CASPAAGEDGYGYTF
TGTGCCAGCCCCGCCGCAGGGGAGGATGGCTATGGCTACACCTTC
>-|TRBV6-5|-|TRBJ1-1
CASSNQGRDGDIF
TGTGCCAGCAGTAACCAGGGAAGGGACGGGGATATCTTT
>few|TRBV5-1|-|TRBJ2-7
CASSLGQGMAYEQYF
TGCGCCAGCAGCTTGGGGCAGGGTATGGCCTACGAGCAGTACTTC
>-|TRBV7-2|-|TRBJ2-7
CASSLVDRGLSYEQYF
TGTGCCAGCAGCTTAGTAGATCGGGGGTTAAGTTACGAGCAGTACTTC
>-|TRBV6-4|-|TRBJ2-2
CASSDVPGELFF
TGTGCCAGCAGTGACGTTCCCGGGGAGCTGTTTTTT
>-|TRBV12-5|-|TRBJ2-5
CASGPEETQYF
TGTGCTAGTGGTCCAGAAGAGACCCAGTACTTC
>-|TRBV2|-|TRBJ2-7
CATQRTTKGQYF
TGTGCCACACAGCGCACGACCAAGGGGCAGTACTTC
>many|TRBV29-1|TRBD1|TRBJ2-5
CSIDSGTEETQYF
TGCAGCATTGACTCCGGGACAGAAGAGACCCAGTACTTC
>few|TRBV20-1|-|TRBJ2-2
CSAARGTNTGELFF
TGCAGTGCGGCGAGGGGGACGAACACCGGGGAGCTGTTTTTT
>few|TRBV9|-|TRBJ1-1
CASASGTEAFF
TGTGCCAGCGCGTCGGGCACTGAAGCTTTCTTT
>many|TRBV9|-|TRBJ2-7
CASSLGGGDREQYF
TGTGCCAGCAGCCTCGGAGGGGGAGACCGCGAGCAGTACTTC
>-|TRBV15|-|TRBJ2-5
CATSRDTGSNQPQYF
TGTGCCACCAGCAGAGATACGGGGAGCAATCAGCCCCAGTACTTC
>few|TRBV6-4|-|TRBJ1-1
CASSDSSLNTEAFF
TGTGCCAGCAGTGACTCAAGTTTGAACACTGAAGCTTTCTTT
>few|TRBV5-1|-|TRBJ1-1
CASSPDQGNTEAFF
TGTGCCAGCAGCCCCGATCAGGGGAACACTGAAGCTTTCTTT
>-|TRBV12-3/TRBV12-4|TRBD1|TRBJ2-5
CASRTLGTGGQETQYF
TGTGCCAGCAGAACGTTAGGGACAGGGGGTCAAGAGACCCAGTACTTC
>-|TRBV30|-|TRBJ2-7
CAWSLQGYEQYF
TGTGCCTGGAGTTTGCAGGGCTACGAGCAGTACTTC
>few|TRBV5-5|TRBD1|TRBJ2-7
CASTDWDREADEQYF
TGTGCCAGCACCGATTGGGACAGGGAAGCGGACGAGCAGTACTTC
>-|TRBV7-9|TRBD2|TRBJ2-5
CASSRTAGGPGTQYF
TGTGCCAGCAGCCGTACAGCGGGGGGGCCTGGGACCCAGTACTTC
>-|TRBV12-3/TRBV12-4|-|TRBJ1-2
CASSFLLSSSRTEQSGYTF
TGTGCCAGCAGCTTTCTCTTATCCAGCTCCCGGACAGAACAATCCGGCTACACCTTC
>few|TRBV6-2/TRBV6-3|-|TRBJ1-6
CAGRGTNNSPLHF
TGTGCCGGCAGGGGAACTAATAATTCACCCCTCCACTTT
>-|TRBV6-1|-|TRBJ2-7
CASSDVVYEQYF
TGTGCCAGCAGTGACGTGGTCTACGAGCAGTACTTC
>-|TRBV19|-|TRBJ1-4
CASSIRSTNEKLFF
TGTGCCAGTAGTATCAGGTCAACTAATGAAAAACTGTTTTTT
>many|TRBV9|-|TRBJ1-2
CASSSGEGYTF
TGTGCCAGCAGTTCGGGGGAGGGCTACACCTTC